These T cell receptor beta chains were read from a single sample in a study of response to subunit inactivated influenza vaccine. From the RT-PCR reads, TCRdb called clonotypes with MiXCR, one entry per CDR3 protein. The sample has over 650,000 distinct CDR3 sequences; less than 20% are singletons. The sequencing used PBMCs from blood, collected 5 days after vaccination. The receptors derive from a man between 45 and 60 years old who received an inactivated influenza vaccine. The CDR3 runs from the conserved cysteine through the conserved F or W. A D gene is named only where the DNA matches it firmly. Not every row has a clone size; where given, it reads once, few, many or a size class.

d_gene: TRBD2; abundance: few; j_gene: TRBJ2-5; v_gene: TRBV9; CDR3nt: TGTGCCAGCAGCGTAGGGACGACTAGCGGGGGGCAAGAGACCCAGTACTTC; CDR3aa: CASSVGTTSGGQETQYF
d_gene: -; abundance: -; j_gene: TRBJ2-3; v_gene: TRBV24-1; CDR3nt: TGTGCCACCAGTGATTCCACGGACTACCTGGCAGATACGCAGTATTTT; CDR3aa: CATSDSTDYLADTQYF
d_gene: -; abundance: -; j_gene: TRBJ2-6; v_gene: TRBV7-9; CDR3nt: TGTGCCAGCAGCCCCCTCCGTACCGTCCTGACTTTC; CDR3aa: CASSPLRTVLTF
d_gene: -; abundance: -; j_gene: TRBJ2-7; v_gene: TRBV2; CDR3nt: TGTGCCAGCAGGGTGGACTCCTACGAGCAGTACTTC; CDR3aa: CASRVDSYEQYF
d_gene: -; abundance: few; j_gene: TRBJ2-1; v_gene: TRBV7-2; CDR3nt: TGTGCCAGCAGCCTGATGGGAGCAAGTAGCCATGAGCAGTTCTTC; CDR3aa: CASSLMGASSHEQFF
d_gene: -; abundance: few; j_gene: TRBJ2-1; v_gene: TRBV20-1; CDR3nt: TGCAGTGCTAGCGGACTCCCGACCAACAATGAGCAGTTCTTC; CDR3aa: CSASGLPTNNEQFF
d_gene: -; abundance: once; j_gene: TRBJ1-6; v_gene: TRBV9; CDR3nt: TGTGCCAGCAGCGTGACATCCTATAATTCACCCCTCCACTTT; CDR3aa: CASSVTSYNSPLHF
d_gene: TRBD2; abundance: few; j_gene: TRBJ2-7; v_gene: TRBV7-2; CDR3nt: TGTGCCAGCAGCACTTCGGGACTAGCGGGTCCCTACGAGCAGTACTTC; CDR3aa: CASSTSGLAGPYEQYF
d_gene: TRBD2; abundance: few; j_gene: TRBJ2-3; v_gene: TRBV20-1; CDR3nt: TGCAGTGCTAGAGATTTAGTAGCGGGAGCTAGCACAGATACGCAGTATTTT; CDR3aa: CSARDLVAGASTDTQYF
d_gene: -; abundance: -; j_gene: TRBJ2-5; v_gene: TRBV28; CDR3nt: TGTGCCAGCAGTGAGGGGGGACAAGAGACCCAGTACTTC; CDR3aa: CASSEGGQETQYF
d_gene: -; abundance: -; j_gene: TRBJ2-1; v_gene: TRBV20-1; CDR3nt: TGCAGTGCTAGAGAAACAGGACTGATACCAAGCCCCTCCTACAATGAGCAGTTCTTC; CDR3aa: CSARETGLIPSPSYNEQFF
d_gene: -; abundance: many; j_gene: TRBJ1-2; v_gene: TRBV20-1; CDR3nt: TGCAGTGCTAGAAACCCCTTGTCGGGGGCCTATGGCTACACCTTC; CDR3aa: CSARNPLSGAYGYTF
d_gene: TRBD1; abundance: few; j_gene: TRBJ1-3; v_gene: TRBV9; CDR3nt: TGTGCCAGCAGCTCTCGGGACAGGGGGCCTGACACCATATATTTT; CDR3aa: CASSSRDRGPDTIYF
d_gene: TRBD1; abundance: -; j_gene: TRBJ1-4; v_gene: TRBV5-1; CDR3nt: TGCGCCAGCAGAGAGACAGGGGGCTGGAATGAAAAACTGTTTTTT; CDR3aa: CASRETGGWNEKLFF
d_gene: TRBD2; abundance: -; j_gene: TRBJ2-2; v_gene: TRBV13; CDR3nt: TGTGCCAGCAGCCCCGGGACTAGCACCGGGGAGCTGTTTTTT; CDR3aa: CASSPGTSTGELFF
d_gene: TRBD2; abundance: -; j_gene: TRBJ2-2; v_gene: TRBV9; CDR3nt: TGTGCCAGCAGCGTAAAGGCGCTAGCGGGACTCACCGGGGAGCTGTTTTTT; CDR3aa: CASSVKALAGLTGELFF
d_gene: TRBD1; abundance: -; j_gene: TRBJ2-6; v_gene: TRBV13; CDR3nt: TGTGCCAGCAGCGGACAGGGGAGGACTGGGGCCAACGTCCTGACTTTC; CDR3aa: CASSGQGRTGANVLTF
d_gene: -; abundance: few; j_gene: TRBJ1-6; v_gene: TRBV6-5; CDR3nt: TGTGCCAGCAGTTACTCGATGGACAGTCCCGGTTCACCCCTCCACTTT; CDR3aa: CASSYSMDSPGSPLHF
d_gene: -; abundance: -; j_gene: TRBJ2-3; v_gene: TRBV30; CDR3nt: TGTGCCTGGAGTGCCGGTCGCGGAGCTAGCACAGATACGCAGTATTTT; CDR3aa: CAWSAGRGASTDTQYF
d_gene: TRBD2; abundance: few; j_gene: TRBJ2-1; v_gene: TRBV4-1; CDR3nt: TGCGCCAGCAGCCAAGTAACTAGCGTCGGCCCGGGTTCCTACAATGAGCAGTTCTTC; CDR3aa: CASSQVTSVGPGSYNEQFF
d_gene: -; abundance: -; j_gene: TRBJ1-2; v_gene: TRBV30; CDR3nt: TGTGCCTGGGTTCCCCTTGGGGCGTCAAAACATGGCTACACCTTC; CDR3aa: CAWVPLGASKHGYTF
d_gene: TRBD1; abundance: few; j_gene: TRBJ2-1; v_gene: TRBV12-3/TRBV12-4; CDR3nt: TGTGCCAGCAGTTCTAGCCCTTACCGGGACAGGGGGCATAAGGCGAGCTCCTACAATGAGCAGTTCTTC; CDR3aa: CASSSSPYRDRGHKASSYNEQFF
d_gene: TRBD2; abundance: -; j_gene: TRBJ2-7; v_gene: TRBV20-1; CDR3nt: TGCAGTGCTGGGACTAGTGTTGCGAACGAGCAGTACTTC; CDR3aa: CSAGTSVANEQYF
d_gene: TRBD2; abundance: -; j_gene: TRBJ2-7; v_gene: TRBV20-1; CDR3nt: TGCAGTGCCTCGGGGGGGACTAGCGGGAGACTCTACGAGCAGTACTTC; CDR3aa: CSASGGTSGRLYEQYF
d_gene: -; abundance: -; j_gene: TRBJ2-7; v_gene: TRBV5-1; CDR3nt: TGCGCTACAAAATTTACAGGTGGCTCCTACGAGCAGTACTTC; CDR3aa: CATKFTGGSYEQYF
d_gene: -; abundance: -; j_gene: TRBJ2-7; v_gene: TRBV29-1; CDR3nt: TGCAGCTCCTGGACAGCCGGCGAGCAGTACTTC; CDR3aa: CSSWTAGEQYF
d_gene: TRBD1; abundance: few; j_gene: TRBJ1-5; v_gene: TRBV7-2; CDR3nt: TGTGCCAGCAGCTTTGACAGGGGAGGGGATCAGCCCCAGCATTTT; CDR3aa: CASSFDRGGDQPQHF
d_gene: -; abundance: few; j_gene: TRBJ2-2; v_gene: TRBV20-1; CDR3nt: TGCAGTGCTAGGGTGCCCGGAGTGTACGGGGAGCTGTTTTTT; CDR3aa: CSARVPGVYGELFF
d_gene: -; abundance: -; j_gene: TRBJ1-3; v_gene: TRBV24-1; CDR3nt: TGTGCCACCAGTCGTGGAAACACCATATATTTT; CDR3aa: CATSRGNTIYF
d_gene: -; abundance: -; j_gene: TRBJ2-1; v_gene: TRBV19; CDR3nt: TGTGCCAGTAGTATCCCAGGGGGCAGCGGGGTCCGTGAGCAGTTCTTC; CDR3aa: CASSIPGGSGVREQFF
d_gene: -; abundance: few; j_gene: TRBJ2-1; v_gene: TRBV7-9; CDR3nt: TGTGCCAGCAGCTTAGGGGGTCTCGGGCAGTTCTTC; CDR3aa: CASSLGGLGQFF
d_gene: TRBD1; abundance: few; j_gene: TRBJ2-7; v_gene: TRBV5-5; CDR3nt: TGTGCCAGCAGCTATTGGACAGGGAACGAGCAGTACTTC; CDR3aa: CASSYWTGNEQYF
d_gene: -; abundance: few; j_gene: TRBJ1-1; v_gene: TRBV6-2/TRBV6-3; CDR3nt: TGTGCCAGCAGTTACTCGATCCAGACCCCGAACACTGAAGCTTTCTTT; CDR3aa: CASSYSIQTPNTEAFF
d_gene: -; abundance: many; j_gene: TRBJ2-7; v_gene: TRBV10-2; CDR3nt: TGCGCCAGCGGCAAAAGGGAAGTTACCTACGAGCAGTACTTC; CDR3aa: CASGKREVTYEQYF
d_gene: -; abundance: -; j_gene: TRBJ2-3; v_gene: TRBV29-1; CDR3nt: TGCAGCGTTGAACCCGGGTCCGATACGCAGTATTTT; CDR3aa: CSVEPGSDTQYF
d_gene: -; abundance: -; j_gene: TRBJ2-5; v_gene: TRBV15; CDR3nt: TGTGCCACCAGCGTGGGGCAGATCCAAGAGACCCAGTACTTC; CDR3aa: CATSVGQIQETQYF
d_gene: -; abundance: few; j_gene: TRBJ2-5; v_gene: TRBV12-3/TRBV12-4; CDR3nt: TGTGCCAGCAGTGGGCGTCGGGACCAAGAGACCCAGTACTTC; CDR3aa: CASSGRRDQETQYF
d_gene: -; abundance: -; j_gene: TRBJ1-1; v_gene: TRBV2; CDR3nt: TGTGCCAGCAGTGTTGAGGGACGTATGAACACTGAAGCTTTCTTT; CDR3aa: CASSVEGRMNTEAFF
d_gene: TRBD1; abundance: few; j_gene: TRBJ1-1; v_gene: TRBV5-1; CDR3nt: TGCGCCAGCAGCATCGGACAGGGGTGGACTGAAGCTTTCTTT; CDR3aa: CASSIGQGWTEAFF